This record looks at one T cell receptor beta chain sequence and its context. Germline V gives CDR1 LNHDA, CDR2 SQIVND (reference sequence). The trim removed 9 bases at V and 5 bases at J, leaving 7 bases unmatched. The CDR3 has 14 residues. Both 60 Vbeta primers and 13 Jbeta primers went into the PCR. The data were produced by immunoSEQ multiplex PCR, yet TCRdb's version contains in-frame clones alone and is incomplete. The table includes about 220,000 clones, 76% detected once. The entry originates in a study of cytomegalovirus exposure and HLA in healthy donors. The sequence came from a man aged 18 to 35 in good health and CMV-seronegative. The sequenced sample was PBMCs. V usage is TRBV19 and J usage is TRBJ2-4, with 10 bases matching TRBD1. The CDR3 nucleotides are TGTGCCAGCTACGGGACAGGGGATGAAAACATTCAGTACTTC. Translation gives CASYGTGDENIQYF.